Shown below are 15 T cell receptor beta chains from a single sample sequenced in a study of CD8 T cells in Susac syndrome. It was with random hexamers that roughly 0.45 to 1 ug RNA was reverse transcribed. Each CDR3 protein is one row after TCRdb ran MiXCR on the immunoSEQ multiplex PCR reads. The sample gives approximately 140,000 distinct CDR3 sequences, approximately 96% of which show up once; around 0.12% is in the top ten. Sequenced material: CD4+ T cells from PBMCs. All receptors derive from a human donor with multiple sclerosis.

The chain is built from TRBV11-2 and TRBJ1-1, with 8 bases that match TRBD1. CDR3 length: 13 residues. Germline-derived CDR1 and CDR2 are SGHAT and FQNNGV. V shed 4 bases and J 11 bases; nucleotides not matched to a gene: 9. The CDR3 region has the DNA TGTGCCAGCAGCTCACGCAGGGGGCGCGGGGCTTTCTTT. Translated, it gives CASSSRRGRGAFF.

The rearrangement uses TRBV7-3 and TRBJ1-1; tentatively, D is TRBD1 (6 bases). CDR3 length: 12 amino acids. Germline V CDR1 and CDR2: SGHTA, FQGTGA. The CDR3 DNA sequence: TGTGCACACAGGGAATGGAGGACTGAAGCTTTCTTT. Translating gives CAHREWRTEAFF. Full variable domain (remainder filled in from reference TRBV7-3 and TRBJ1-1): GAGVSQTPSNKVTEKGKYVELRCDPISGHTALYWYRQSLGQGPEFLIYFQGTGAADDSGLPNDRFFAVRPEGSVSTLKIQRTERGDSAVYLCAHREWRTEAFFGQGTRLTVV.

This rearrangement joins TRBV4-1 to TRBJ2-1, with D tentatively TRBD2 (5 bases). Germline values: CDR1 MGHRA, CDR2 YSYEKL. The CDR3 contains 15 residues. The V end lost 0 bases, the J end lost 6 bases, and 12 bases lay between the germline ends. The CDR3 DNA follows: TGCGCCAGCAGCCAAGAAGGGCAGCGGCGCAATGAGCAGTTCTTC. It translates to CASSQEGQRRNEQFF.

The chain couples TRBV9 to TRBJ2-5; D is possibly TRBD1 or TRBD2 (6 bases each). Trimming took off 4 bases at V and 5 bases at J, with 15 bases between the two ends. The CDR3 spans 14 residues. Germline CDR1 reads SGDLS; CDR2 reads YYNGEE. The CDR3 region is CASSFGGTSETQYF. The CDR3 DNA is TGTGCCAGCAGCTTTGGGGGGACATCGGAGACCCAGTACTTC.

DNA for the CDR3: TGTGCCAGCAGCGTAGGTTCGTATTCCACAGATACGCAGTATTTT. Protein sequence: CASSVGSYSTDTQYF. The chain uses TRBV9 and TRBJ2-3; D remains ambiguous. Germline values: CDR1 SGDLS, CDR2 YYNGEE. V lost 0 bases, J lost 2 bases, and 10 bases lay in between. The CDR3 runs 15 residues.

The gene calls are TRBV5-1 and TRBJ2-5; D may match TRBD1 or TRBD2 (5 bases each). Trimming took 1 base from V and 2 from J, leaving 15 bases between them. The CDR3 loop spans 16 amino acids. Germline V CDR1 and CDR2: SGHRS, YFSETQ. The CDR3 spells CASSLTTGTDQETQYF. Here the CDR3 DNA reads TGCGCCAGCAGCTTGACTACCGGGACCGATCAAGAGACCCAGTACTTC. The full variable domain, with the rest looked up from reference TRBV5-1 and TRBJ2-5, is KAGVTQTPRYLIKTRGQQVTLSCSPISGHRSVSWYQQTPGQGLQFLFEYFSETQRNKGNFPGRFSGRQFSNSRSEMNVSTLELGDSALYLCASSLTTGTDQETQYFGPGTRLLVL.

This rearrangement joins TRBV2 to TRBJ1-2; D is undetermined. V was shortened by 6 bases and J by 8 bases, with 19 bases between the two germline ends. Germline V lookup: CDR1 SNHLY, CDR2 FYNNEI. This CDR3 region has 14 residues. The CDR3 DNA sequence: TGTGCCAGCAGGGTGAAGGGCACAGTGGGGGGCTACACCTTC. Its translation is CASRVKGTVGGYTF.

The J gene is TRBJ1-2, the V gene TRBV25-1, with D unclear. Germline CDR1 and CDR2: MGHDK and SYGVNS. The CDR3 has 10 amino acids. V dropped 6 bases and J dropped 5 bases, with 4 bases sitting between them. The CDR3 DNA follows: TGTGCCAGCAGCGGGTATGGCTACACCTTC. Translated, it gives CASSGYGYTF.

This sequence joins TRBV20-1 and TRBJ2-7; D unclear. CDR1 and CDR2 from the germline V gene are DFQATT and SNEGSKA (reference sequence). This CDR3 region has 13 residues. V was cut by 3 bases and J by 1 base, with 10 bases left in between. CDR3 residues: CSASLLVSYEQYF. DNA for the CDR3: TGCAGTGCTAGTCTCCTCGTGTCCTACGAGCAGTACTTC.

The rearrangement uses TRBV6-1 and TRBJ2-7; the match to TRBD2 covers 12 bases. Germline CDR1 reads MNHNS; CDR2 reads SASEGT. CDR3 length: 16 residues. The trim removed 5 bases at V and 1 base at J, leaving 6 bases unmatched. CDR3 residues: CASSPAGLAGSYEQYF. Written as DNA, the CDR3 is TGTGCCAGCAGTCCAGCGGGACTAGCGGGTTCCTACGAGCAGTACTTC.

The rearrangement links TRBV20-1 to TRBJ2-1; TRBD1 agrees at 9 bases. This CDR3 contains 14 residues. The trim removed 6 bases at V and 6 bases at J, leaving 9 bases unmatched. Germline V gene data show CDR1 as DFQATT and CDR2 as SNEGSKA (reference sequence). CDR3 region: CSAESGTGSNEQFF. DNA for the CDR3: TGCAGTGCGGAATCCGGGACAGGGTCCAATGAGCAGTTCTTC.

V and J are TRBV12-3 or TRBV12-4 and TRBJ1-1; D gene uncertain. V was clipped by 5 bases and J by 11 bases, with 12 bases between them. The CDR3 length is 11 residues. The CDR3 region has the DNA TGTGCCAGCAGTACCAGGATTACGGCTTTCTTT. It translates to CASSTRITAFF.

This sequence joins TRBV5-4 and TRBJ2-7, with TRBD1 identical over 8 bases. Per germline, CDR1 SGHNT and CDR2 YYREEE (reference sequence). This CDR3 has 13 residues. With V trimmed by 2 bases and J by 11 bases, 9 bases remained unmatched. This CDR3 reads CASSFPGQEIEYF. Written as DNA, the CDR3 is TGTGCCAGCAGCTTCCCGGGACAGGAGATTGAGTACTTC.

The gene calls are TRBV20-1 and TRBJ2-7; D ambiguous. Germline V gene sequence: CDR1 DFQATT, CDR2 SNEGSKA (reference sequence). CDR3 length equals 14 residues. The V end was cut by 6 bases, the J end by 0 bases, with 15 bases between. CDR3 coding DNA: TGCAGTGCCTCAAGCAGGACGAGCTCCTACGAGCAGTACTTC. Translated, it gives CSASSRTSSYEQYF.

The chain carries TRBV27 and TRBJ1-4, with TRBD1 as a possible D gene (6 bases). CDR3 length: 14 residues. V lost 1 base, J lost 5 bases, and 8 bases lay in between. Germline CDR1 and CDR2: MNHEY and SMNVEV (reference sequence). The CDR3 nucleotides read TGTGCCAGCAGTTTATTAGGACAGAATGAAAAACTGTTTTTT. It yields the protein CASSLLGQNEKLFF.